These T cell receptor beta chains were read from a single sample in a study of blood T cell repertoires in COVID-19. The data were produced by immunoSEQ multiplex PCR, yet TCRdb's version contains in-frame clones alone and is incomplete. The sample has 95,000 to 150,000 clones, 78% seen once. The sample taken for sequencing was peripheral blood. Receptors originate from a man between 65 and 85 years old with acute or convalescent COVID-19. CDR3s include the opening cysteine and the closing phenylalanine or tryptophan.

v_call cdr3_aa
TRBV5-4 CASSLALSVTDTQYF
TRBV6-2/TRBV6-3 CASSRAGGVPYGYTF
TRBV6-6 CASSRAGGLSVMYGYTF
TRBV25-1 CASLENTEAFF
TRBV2 CASSGTSYGYTF
TRBV6-5 CASSYSSSEGKNIQYF
TRBV7-9 CASSLADRDKTQYF
TRBV11-3 CASSLSLSGVRTDTQYF
TRBV6-2/TRBV6-3 CASSYLLGGNIQYF
TRBV18 CASSPQGSTEAFF
TRBV4-3 CASSQVAGAVSTDTQYF
TRBV27 CASRTIGTHYGYTF
TRBV7-3 CASSSLPGTGGNTIYF
TRBV7-8 CASSLPLVRSPLHF
TRBV7-6 CASSPGTVLSSYNSPLHF
TRBV18 CASSPSGTSNEQYF
TRBV11-2 CASSLGQGQGAFF
TRBV11-2 CASSSGTPETQYF
TRBV5-6 CASSLVGQLNSPLHF
TRBV20-1 CSARRGEAFF
TRBV6-1 CASSAYRMTGFSYEQYF
TRBV6-2/TRBV6-3 CASSYTPERGGGQPQHF
TRBV27 CASSSTGTVSNYGYTF
TRBV9 CASSGRQGGGTDTQYF
TRBV7-2 CASGGRGEHNEQFF
TRBV11-2 CASSRAEGASTDTQYF
TRBV3-1/TRBV3-2 CASSLGTANGYTF
TRBV6-5 CASSRQGGTEAFF
TRBV27 CASSAGVGYTEAFF
TRBV19 CASSIEGQGSSTEAFF
TRBV6-5 CASSYRPGWNTGELFF
TRBV9 CASSVGGGFYPEAFF
TRBV3-1/TRBV3-2 CASSRLRGGQETQYF
TRBV4-2 CASSQDSYRHMNTEAFF
TRBV5-6 CATYRLTGTATMGYTF
TRBV5-1 CASSLGLGGGSYEQYF
TRBV6-5 CASRRDSNYGYTF
TRBV6-1 CASSEIGYGYTF
TRBV5-5 CASSPPTGVLEQYF
TRBV18 CASSPQQGAYEQYF
TRBV6-5 CASSSTGTLLEAFF
TRBV12-5 CASGLYWDKINYGYTF
TRBV6-2/TRBV6-3 CASSSHLTGGTEAFF
TRBV12-3/TRBV12-4 CASSDRGQETQYF
TRBV4-3 CASSPTGLAAYNEQFF
TRBV9 CASSVAGSGNTIYF
TRBV6-5 CASSPSGGTEAFF